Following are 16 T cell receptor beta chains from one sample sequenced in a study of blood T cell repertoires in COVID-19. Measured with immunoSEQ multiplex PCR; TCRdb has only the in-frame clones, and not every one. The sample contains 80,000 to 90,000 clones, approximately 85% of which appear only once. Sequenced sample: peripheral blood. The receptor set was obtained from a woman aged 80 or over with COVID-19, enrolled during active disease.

CDR3 in amino acids: CASSLRTSGTPGELFF. As DNA, the CDR3 is TGTGCCAGCAGCTTAAGGACTAGCGGGACCCCCGGGGAGCTGTTTTTT. The chain is built from TRBV7-8 and TRBJ2-2; 12 bases line up with TRBD2. This CDR3 comprises 16 residues. V gave up 2 bases and J gave up 6 bases; unmatched junction bases: 4. Germline loops: CDR1 SGHVS, CDR2 FQNEAQ.

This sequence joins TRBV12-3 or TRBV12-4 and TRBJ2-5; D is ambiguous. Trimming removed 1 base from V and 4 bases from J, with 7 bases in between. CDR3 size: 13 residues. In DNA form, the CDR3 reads TGTGCCAGCAGTTTAGGGCAGTTAGAGACCCAGTACTTC. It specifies CASSLGQLETQYF.

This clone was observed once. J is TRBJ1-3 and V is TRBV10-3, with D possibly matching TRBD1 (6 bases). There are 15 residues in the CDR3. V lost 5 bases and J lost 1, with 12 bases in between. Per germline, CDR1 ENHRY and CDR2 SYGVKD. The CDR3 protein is CAISQQGISGNTIYF. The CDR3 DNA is TGTGCCATCAGTCAACAGGGAATTTCTGGAAACACCATATATTTT.

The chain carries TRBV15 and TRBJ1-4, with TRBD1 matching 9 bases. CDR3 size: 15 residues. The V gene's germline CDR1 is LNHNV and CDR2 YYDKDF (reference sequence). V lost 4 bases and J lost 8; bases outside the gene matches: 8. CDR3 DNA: TGTGCCACCAGCAATGCCGACAGGGGGGAGGAAAAACTGTTTTTT. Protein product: CATSNADRGEEKLFF.

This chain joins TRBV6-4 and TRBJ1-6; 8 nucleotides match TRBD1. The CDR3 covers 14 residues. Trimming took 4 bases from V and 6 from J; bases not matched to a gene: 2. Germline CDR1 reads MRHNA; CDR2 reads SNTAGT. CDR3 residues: CASSGGTGNSPLHF. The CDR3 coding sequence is TGTGCCAGCAGTGGGGGGACAGGTAATTCACCCCTCCACTTT.

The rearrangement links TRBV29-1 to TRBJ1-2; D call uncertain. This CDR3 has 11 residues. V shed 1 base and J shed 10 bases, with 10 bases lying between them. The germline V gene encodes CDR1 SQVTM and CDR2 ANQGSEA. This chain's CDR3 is CSVEGGFAYTF. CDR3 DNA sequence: TGCAGCGTTGAAGGAGGATTCGCCTACACCTTC.

The CDR3 nucleotides read TGTGCCACCAGTGATTCGGACAGGGATGGTCAGCCCCAGCATTTT. It yields the protein CATSDSDRDGQPQHF. The chain recombines TRBV24-1 with TRBJ1-5; TRBD1 matches at 8 bases. Germline V lookup: CDR1 KGHDR, CDR2 SFDVKD. The CDR3 totals 15 residues. Germline trimming cut 2 bases from V and 6 bases from J; bases unmatched to any gene: 5.

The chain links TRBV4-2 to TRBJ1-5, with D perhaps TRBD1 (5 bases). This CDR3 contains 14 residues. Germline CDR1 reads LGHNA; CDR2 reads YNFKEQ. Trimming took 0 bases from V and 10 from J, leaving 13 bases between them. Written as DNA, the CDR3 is TGTGCCAGCAGCCAAGAGGAGGGGAGGCAACCCCAGCATTTT. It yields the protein CASSQEEGRQPQHF.

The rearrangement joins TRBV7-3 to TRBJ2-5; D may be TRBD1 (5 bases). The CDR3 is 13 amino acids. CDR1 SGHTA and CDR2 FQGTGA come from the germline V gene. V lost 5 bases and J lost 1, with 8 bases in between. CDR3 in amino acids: CASSQGSQETQYF. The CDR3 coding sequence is TGTGCCAGCAGCCAGGGATCCCAAGAGACCCAGTACTTC.

CDR3 protein: CASSSGHFEKLFF. The CDR3 nucleotides are TGTGCCAGCAGTTCGGGACATTTTGAAAAACTGTTTTTT. The rearrangement joins TRBV6-5 to TRBJ1-4, with D tentatively TRBD1 (6 bases). Trimming shortened V by 4 bases and J by 7 bases, and 10 bases separated the two germline ends. The CDR3 is 13 amino acids. Germline CDR1 reads MNHEY; CDR2 reads SVGAGI.

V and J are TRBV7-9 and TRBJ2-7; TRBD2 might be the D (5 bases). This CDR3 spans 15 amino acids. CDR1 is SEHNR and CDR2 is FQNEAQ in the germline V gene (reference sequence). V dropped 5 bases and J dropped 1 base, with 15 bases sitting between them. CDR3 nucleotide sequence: TGTGCCAGCAGCGATGGACGGGGTGGATCCTACGAGCAGTACTTC. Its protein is CASSDGRGGSYEQYF.

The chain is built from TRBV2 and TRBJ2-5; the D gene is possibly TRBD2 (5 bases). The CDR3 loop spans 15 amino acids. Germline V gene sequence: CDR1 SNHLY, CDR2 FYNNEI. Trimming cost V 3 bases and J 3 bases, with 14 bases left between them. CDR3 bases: TGTGCCAGCAGTGACCCCACGGGGATTAAAGAGACCCAGTACTTC. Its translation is CASSDPTGIKETQYF.

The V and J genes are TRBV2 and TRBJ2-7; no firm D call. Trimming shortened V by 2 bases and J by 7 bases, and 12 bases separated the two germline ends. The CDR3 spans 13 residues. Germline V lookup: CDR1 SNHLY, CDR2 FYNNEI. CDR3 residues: CASSEQAPAEQYF. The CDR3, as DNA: TGTGCCAGCAGTGAACAGGCCCCGGCGGAGCAGTACTTC.

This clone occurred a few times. CDR3 DNA sequence: TGTGCCAGCAGCTCCGTACAGGGATCGAATGAGCAGTTCTTC. It encodes CASSSVQGSNEQFF. The J gene is TRBJ2-1, the V gene TRBV11-2; weak D call: TRBD1 (6 bases). This CDR3 spans 14 amino acids. CDR1 and CDR2 from the germline V gene are SGHAT and FQNNGV. Trimming stripped 4 bases from V and 7 bases from J, with 14 bases between.

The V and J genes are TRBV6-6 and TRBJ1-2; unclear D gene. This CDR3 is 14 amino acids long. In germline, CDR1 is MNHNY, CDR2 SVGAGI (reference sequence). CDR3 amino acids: CALQSGLRNYGYTF. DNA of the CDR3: TGTGCGCTACAAAGTGGGCTGAGAAACTATGGCTACACCTTC.

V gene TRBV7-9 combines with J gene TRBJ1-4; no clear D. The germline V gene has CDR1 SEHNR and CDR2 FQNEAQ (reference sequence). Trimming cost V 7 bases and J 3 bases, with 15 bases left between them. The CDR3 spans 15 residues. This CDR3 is CASNLGGWANEKLFF. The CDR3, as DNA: TGTGCCAGCAATCTAGGAGGGTGGGCTAATGAAAAACTGTTTTTT.